The rows below give T cell receptor beta chains drawn from one sample of a study of blood T cell repertoires in COVID-19. The assay was immunoSEQ multiplex PCR, and TCRdb's table has in-frame clones only and misses some. The sample lists some 120,000 clones, about 82% occurring once. Sample: peripheral blood. The source of these receptors is a human donor in a cohort sampled during active COVID-19. Both conserved end residues are part of each CDR3. D genes are given only for firm matches. The listing skips clone size in some rows; elsewhere it reads once, few, many or a size class.

J: TRBJ2-1
D: TRBD1
size: .
V: TRBV27
DNA: TGTGCCAGCGCCGGGACAGAGTACAATGAGCAGTTCTTC
CDR3: CASAGTEYNEQFF

J: TRBJ2-7
D: TRBD2
size: .
V: TRBV5-1
DNA: TGCGCCAGCAGCCTGGGACTAGCGGCGACCTACGAGCAGTACTTC
CDR3: CASSLGLAATYEQYF

J: TRBJ2-1
D: TRBD1
size: few
V: TRBV28
DNA: TGTGCCAGCACTCCCGGGACAGGGGGCATCAATGAGCAGTTCTTC
CDR3: CASTPGTGGINEQFF

J: TRBJ2-3
D: .
size: .
V: TRBV9
DNA: TGTGCCAGCAGCGGTAGCGGAATAGATTTTAGCACAGATACGCAGTATTTT
CDR3: CASSGSGIDFSTDTQYF

J: TRBJ1-2
D: .
size: .
V: TRBV3-1/TRBV3-2
DNA: TGTGCCAGCAGCCTCCGGGAGGGCTGGGGCTACACCTTC
CDR3: CASSLREGWGYTF

J: TRBJ1-1
D: .
size: .
V: TRBV20-1
DNA: TGCAGTGCTTCAGATAACACTGAAGCTTTCTTT
CDR3: CSASDNTEAFF

J: TRBJ2-7
D: TRBD2
size: .
V: TRBV19
DNA: TGTGCCAGTAGTCTCGTGGGACTAGCGGGATTATACGAGCAGTACTTC
CDR3: CASSLVGLAGLYEQYF

J: TRBJ1-2
D: TRBD1
size: .
V: TRBV6-6
DNA: TGTGCCAGCAGTCCCGGGGACAGGGGCGCCAACCTTGGAGGCTACACCTTC
CDR3: CASSPGDRGANLGGYTF

J: TRBJ2-1
D: TRBD2
size: .
V: TRBV7-3
DNA: TGTGCCAGCAGCCCCTCTGGGGGGAGGGAGGAGCAGTTCTTC
CDR3: CASSPSGGREEQFF

J: TRBJ2-7
D: TRBD2
size: once
V: TRBV13
DNA: TGTGCCAGCAGCTTAACATGGACTAGCGGGACCGAGCAGTACTTC
CDR3: CASSLTWTSGTEQYF

J: TRBJ1-3
D: .
size: .
V: TRBV5-1
DNA: TGCGCCAGCAGCTTACTTTGGGGGGGATCTGGAAACACCATATATTTT
CDR3: CASSLLWGGSGNTIYF

J: TRBJ1-2
D: .
size: .
V: TRBV29-1
DNA: TGCAGCGTTACGCCGTCAGGGGTGAGTGGCTACACCTTC
CDR3: CSVTPSGVSGYTF

J: TRBJ2-6
D: TRBD2
size: .
V: TRBV18
DNA: TGTGCCAGCTCACCACGAGTACTAGCGTCATTCTCTGGGGCCAACGTCCTGACTTTC
CDR3: CASSPRVLASFSGANVLTF

J: TRBJ1-1
D: TRBD1
size: .
V: TRBV7-3
DNA: TGTGCCAGCAGCTCAGGGACAGCGAACACTGAAGCTTTCTTT
CDR3: CASSSGTANTEAFF

J: TRBJ2-7
D: TRBD1
size: .
V: TRBV5-1
DNA: TGCGCCAGCACCCCGGGACAGGGGGCCTACGAGCAGTACTTC
CDR3: CASTPGQGAYEQYF

J: TRBJ1-1
D: TRBD1
size: .
V: TRBV2
DNA: TGTGCCAGCAGCCTTGACAGGGGCCGGAACACTGAAGCTTTCTTT
CDR3: CASSLDRGRNTEAFF

J: TRBJ2-1
D: TRBD1
size: .
V: TRBV10-3
DNA: TGTGCCATCAGTGGGATACAGGGGAATGAGCAGTTCTTC
CDR3: CAISGIQGNEQFF

J: TRBJ2-7
D: .
size: .
V: TRBV24-1
DNA: TGTGCCACCAGTGATTTACACCACGGGGGGCAGTACTTC
CDR3: CATSDLHHGGQYF

J: TRBJ2-1
D: TRBD2
size: few
V: TRBV27
DNA: TGTGCCAGCAGTTTCGGGGGGAGTAGCCACAATGAGCAGTTCTTC
CDR3: CASSFGGSSHNEQFF

J: TRBJ2-7
D: .
size: .
V: TRBV6-1
DNA: TGTGCCAGCAGTGAAGCTAGAGGCCTACTCTACGAGCAGTACTTC
CDR3: CASSEARGLLYEQYF